Following are 20 T cell receptor beta chains from one sample sequenced in a study of T cell responses to AZD1222 COVID-19 vaccine. Repertoires were generated with immunoSEQ multiplex PCR, while TCRdb's copy carries only in-frame clones and drops some. The table records about 160,000 clones, just over 90% of them present only once. This sample comprised peripheral blood, obtained 28 days after the second AZD1222 dose. Source of these receptors: an adult who received the AZD1222 COVID-19 vaccine.

The CDR3 reads CASSQTGETQYF. Here the CDR3 DNA reads TGTGCCAGCAGTCAAACAGGAGAGACCCAGTACTTC. The chain joins TRBV9 to TRBJ2-5, with TRBD1 as a possible D gene (5 bases). CDR1 is SGDLS and CDR2 is YYNGEE in the germline V gene. The germline V and J ends were trimmed by 5 bases and 4 bases, with 9 bases remaining between them. The CDR3 consists of 12 residues.

In this sample, this clone turned up once. The chain employs TRBV27 and TRBJ1-2, with D possibly TRBD1 on 5 matching bases. V was clipped by 1 base and J by 4 bases, with 22 bases between them. Germline loops: CDR1 MNHEY, CDR2 SMNVEV (reference sequence). The length of the CDR3 is 18 residues. The CDR3 DNA reads TGTGCCAGCAGTTTATACAACCCTACGGGGCTTTCGGGCTATGGCTACACCTTC. Protein: CASSLYNPTGLSGYGYTF.

This chain uses TRBV6-1 with TRBJ1-2; D is ambiguous. The V gene's germline CDR1 is MNHNS and CDR2 SASEGT. V was cut by 3 bases and J by 4 bases, with 6 bases left in between. The CDR3 runs to 12 residues. Written as DNA, the CDR3 is TGTGCCAGCAGTGAGTCGGGCTATGGCTACACCTTC. Amino acids: CASSESGYGYTF.

The rearrangement links TRBV19 to TRBJ1-6, with 7 bases fitting TRBD1. The CDR3 is made up of 14 amino acids. The germline V gene encodes CDR1 LNHDA and CDR2 SQIVND (reference sequence). V dropped 7 bases and J dropped 6; count of bases not matched to a gene: 6. For the CDR3, the DNA is TGTGCCAGTATGACCGGGACAGCTAATTCACCCCTCCACTTT. It is translated as CASMTGTANSPLHF. Full variable domain (remainder filled in from reference TRBV19 and TRBJ1-6): DGGITQSPKYLFRKEGQNVTLSCEQNLNHDAMYWYRQDPGQGLRLIYYSQIVNDFQKGDIAEGYSVSREKKESFPLTVTSAQKNPTAFYLCASMTGTANSPLHFGNGTRLTVT.

The CDR3 nucleotides read TGTGCCAGCAGTTCAGAACCTGGAAACACCATATATTTT. Amino acid sequence: CASSSEPGNTIYF. The chain is built from TRBV12-3 or TRBV12-4 and TRBJ1-3; no clear D. V lost 4 bases, J lost 2 bases, and 6 bases lay in between. This CDR3 region has 13 residues.

This sequence joins TRBV9 and TRBJ1-6; 8 positions agree with TRBD1. The CDR3 covers 15 residues. Germline V lookup: CDR1 SGDLS, CDR2 YYNGEE. V shed 3 bases, J shed 3 bases, and the junction held 2 bases outside the gene matches. The CDR3 DNA sequence: TGTGCCAGCAGCGCCGGACAGGGCTATAATTCACCCCTCCACTTT. Translated, it gives CASSAGQGYNSPLHF.

The CDR3 protein is CASRDEQSPLHF. The CDR3 coding sequence is TGTGCCAGCCGGGACGAACAATCACCCCTCCACTTT. The chain employs TRBV2 and TRBJ1-6; tentative D call: TRBD1 (5 bases). There are 12 residues in the CDR3. V was pared by 8 bases and J by 10 bases, with 12 bases between. The germline V gene has CDR1 SNHLY and CDR2 FYNNEI. The full variable domain, its missing parts supplied by reference TRBV2 and TRBJ1-6, is EPEVTQTPSHQVTQMGQEVILRCVPISNHLYFYWYRQILGQKVEFLVSFYNNEISEKSEIFDDQFSVERPDGSNFTLKIRSTKLEDSAMYFCASRDEQSPLHFGNGTRLTVT.

The rearrangement joins TRBV3-1 (or the pseudogene TRBV3-2) to TRBJ2-1, with D unclear. CDR1 and CDR2 from the germline V gene are LGHDT and YNNKEL (reference sequence). This CDR3 is 15 amino acids long. Trimming pared 1 base from V and 8 bases from J, leaving 15 bases between. The CDR3 DNA reads as TGTGCCAGCAGCCAAGGGCTCTATAAGGGCGATGAGCAGTTCTTC. Translation: CASSQGLYKGDEQFF.

Comment on this clone: The same CDR3 is also encoded by other DNA sequences in this sample. The V and J genes are TRBV19 and TRBJ1-5; D ambiguous. Germline CDR1 LNHDA, CDR2 SQIVND (reference sequence). The ends were cut back, 5 bases at V and 0 bases at J, with 8 bases in the middle. CDR3 size: 14 residues. CDR3 sequence reads: CASSATGSNQPQHF. CDR3 bases: TGTGCCAGTAGTGCGACGGGTAGCAATCAGCCCCAGCATTTT.

This clone is a singleton in its sample. This chain connects TRBV6-5 to TRBJ1-2; 7 nucleotides line up with TRBD1. Germline CDR1 reads MNHEY; CDR2 reads SVGAGI. The V gene end was trimmed by 0 bases and the J gene end by 8 bases; junction bases not matched to a gene: 12. The CDR3 has 16 amino acids. Here the CDR3 DNA reads TGTGCCAGCAGTTACTCGCGGGACAGACGTTTTAGCGGCTACACCTTC. Residues: CASSYSRDRRFSGYTF.

CDR3 loop: CASSLQEGTEAFF. The DNA of the CDR3 is TGTGCCAGCAGCCTGCAGGAGGGCACTGAAGCTTTCTTT. The V and J genes are TRBV5-4 and TRBJ1-1; D call uncertain. The CDR3 has 13 amino acids. CDR1 is SGHNT, CDR2 YYREEE, per germline (reference sequence). Between the trimmed V and J ends, which lost 4 bases and 4 bases, there was a span of 11 bases.

This chain links TRBV27 with TRBJ1-1; the D is unclear. The CDR3 runs to 18 residues. Germline V lookup: CDR1 MNHEY, CDR2 SMNVEV (reference sequence). Trimming took 3 bases from V and 3 from J, leaving 23 bases between them. The DNA for the CDR3 is TGTGCCAGCAGTTTGTTTGGAGACACATATTCGGCGGACACTGAAGCTTTCTTT. This codes for CASSLFGDTYSADTEAFF.

This clone was observed a few times. CDR3 nucleotides: TGTGCCTGGAGTCCGGGGGGGGGTCCCTCCTATAATTCACCCCTCCACTTT. Encoded protein: CAWSPGGGPSYNSPLHF. This chain joins TRBV30 and TRBJ1-6; D might be TRBD1 (5 bases). Germline CDR1 is GTSNPN and CDR2 is SVGIG (reference sequence). There are 17 residues in the CDR3. V lost 2 bases and J 0 bases, leaving 14 bases between the germline ends.

The chain recombines TRBV6-5 with TRBJ2-7; D is undetermined. CDR1 and CDR2 from the germline V gene are MNHEY and SVGAGI. Trimming removed 0 bases at V and 4 bases at J, with 7 bases between. This CDR3 has 13 amino acids. The CDR3 DNA reads TGTGCCAGCAGTTACTCACCGAGTTACGAGCAGTACTTC. Its protein product is CASSYSPSYEQYF.

The chain recombines TRBV9 with TRBJ1-3, with D unclear. Trimming took 6 bases from V and 0 from J, leaving 10 bases between them. The CDR3 is 14 amino acids. Germline CDR1 is SGDLS and CDR2 is YYNGEE. The CDR3 loop is CASKGHNSGNTIYF. CDR3 in DNA: TGTGCCAGCAAAGGTCACAACTCTGGAAACACCATATATTTT.

The chain employs TRBV18 and TRBJ2-5, with 9 nucleotides matching TRBD2. The V segment lost 3 bases and the J segment 1 base; nucleotides outside the gene matches: 3. Germline V gives CDR1 KGHSH, CDR2 LQKENI. There are 15 residues in the CDR3. Written as DNA, the CDR3 is TGTGCCAGCTCACCGAGCGGGGGGCCCCAAGAGACCCAGTACTTC. Protein product: CASSPSGGPQETQYF.

The V gene is TRBV6-1, the J gene TRBJ1-4, with D unclear. The CDR3 runs 18 residues. Germline loops: CDR1 MNHNS, CDR2 SASEGT. V lost 1 base and J lost 1, with 16 bases in between. This CDR3 reads CASSEVAEGLGTNEKLFF. In nucleotides, the CDR3 is TGTGCCAGCAGTGAAGTCGCAGAGGGTTTAGGAACTAATGAAAAACTGTTTTTT.

This clone was counted between two and nine times. This chain connects TRBV7-6 to TRBJ1-1, with TRBD1 matching over 7 bases. The CDR3 has 16 residues. Germline V lookup: CDR1 SGHVS, CDR2 FNYEAQ. Trimming removed 5 bases from V and 8 bases from J; junction bases left unmatched: 17. The CDR3 here is CASSPSGRGDLSEAFF. DNA of the CDR3: TGTGCCAGCAGCCCCTCAGGCAGGGGGGATTTGTCGGAAGCTTTCTTT.

This chain links TRBV4-1 with TRBJ2-1; D not resolved. Germline V lookup: CDR1 MGHRA, CDR2 YSYEKL. Between the trimmed V and J ends, which lost 0 bases and 4 bases, there was a span of 7 bases. This CDR3 region has 14 residues. The CDR3, as DNA: TGCGCCAGCAGCCAAGAGAACTGGTACAATGAGCAGTTCTTC. Its translation is CASSQENWYNEQFF.

The chain combines TRBV13 with TRBJ2-2; 7 bases map to TRBD1. The germline CDR1 and CDR2 sequences are PRHDT and FYEKMQ (reference sequence). The CDR3 contains 18 residues. V lost 1 base, J lost 3 bases, and 11 bases stayed unmatched. CDR3 in DNA: TGTGCCAGCAGCTTAGCGGGGACAGAATATTATTACACCGGGGAGCTGTTTTTT. It specifies CASSLAGTEYYYTGELFF.